This record concerns one T cell receptor (beta chain) sequence. This clone's antigen is unknown. This sample is drawn from a study of CXCR3-negative and CXCR3-positive naive CD8 T cells (dated by TCRdb to the late 2010s). Looking at the study overall: In total, around 140 million TRB reads were obtained, or roughly 1.5 +/- 0.3 million reads per library. For the TRBV-TRBJ cluster analysis, the naive subsets came from roughly 5 donors, while the memory cells came from 3 donors. Diversity and physicochemical repertoire analyses were performed on around 10 donors pooled from two independent experiments.

Each CD8+ T cell subset was flow-sorted in triplicate, and 300,000 or so cells per subset were placed directly into RLT lysis buffer. To keep memory contaminants out, a stringent definition of naive CD8+ T cells was applied: CD45RO-CCR7+CD27+CD95-. Peripheral blood mononuclear cells were isolated from buffy coats by standard density gradient centrifugation. Naive CXCR3-negative and CXCR3-positive CD8+ T cells were flow-sorted on a FACSAria III. An RNeasy Mini Kit was used to extract total RNA from the sorted cells. Sequencing took place on a NextSeq 550. The Human TCR Profiling Kit (MiLaboratory) was used to make UMI-labeled 5' RACE TRB cDNA libraries. The full amount of extracted RNA was used for cDNA synthesis, and the full amount of resulting cDNA was used for PCR amplification. Libraries were prepared in parallel with an identical number of PCR cycles. The authors' analysis ran thus. MIGEC and MiXCR extracted about 53,000 +/- 10,000 unique UMI-labeled TRB cDNA molecules per library, requiring at least two reads per UMI. On average, each library contained approximately 40,000 +/- 10,000 functional in-frame TRB CDR3 nucleotide clonotypes without stop codons. Diversity metrics, including normalized Shannon-Wiener and Chao1, were computed in VDJtools after downsampling to 5000 UMI-labeled TRB molecules per sample. Clonotype-size-weighted physicochemical properties of the central five CDR3 residues (interaction energy, strength, volume and Kidera factor 4) were computed in VDJtools. TCRdb reprocessed the public reads and reports one entry per CDR3 protein sequence, without DNA. The V and J calls come from TCRdb's annotation, not from the publication. The sample's table lists a count of over 70,000 distinct CDR3 sequences. Of the sample, approximately 1.7% falls within the top ten clones.

Beyond this particular receptor, the publication reports: Compared with CXCR3-negative naive cells, CXCR3-positive naive cells had TRB CDR3s with higher hydrophobicity (lower Kidera factor 4), lower energy, and higher strength and volume indices. Freshly isolated PBMCs were used for most assays because CXCR3 expression partially decreased after cryopreservation. TRBV-TRBJ usage was similar between naive CXCR3-negative and CXCR3-positive cells from the same donor, while memory cells showed distinct patterns. Because surface CD5, which is linked to self-reactivity in mice, was comparable between the naive subsets, TCR interaction strength was also inferred from TRB CDR3 physicochemical properties. Both naive subsets had comparably high repertoire diversity, while memory CD8+ T cells had much lower repertoire diversity.

Input material: naive CXCR3- CD8+ T cells from blood. What the cell subset or site label conveys for this sample: CD45RO-CCR7+CD27+CD95- naive CD8+ T cells lacking CXCR3 (TNR3-). The sequence was obtained from a human donor in good health. Some clones in this sample may be carry-over from other donors' samples.

The CDR3 reads as follows: CSVVTGTGSYGYTF. This chain joins TRBV29-1 to TRBJ1-2; TCRdb outputs TRBD1, but without DNA this stays unchecked. From cysteine to phenylalanine, the CDR3 is 14 amino acids long. No DNA sequence was recorded. CDR1 and CDR2 were assigned from the germline V gene as SQVTM and ANQGSEA.